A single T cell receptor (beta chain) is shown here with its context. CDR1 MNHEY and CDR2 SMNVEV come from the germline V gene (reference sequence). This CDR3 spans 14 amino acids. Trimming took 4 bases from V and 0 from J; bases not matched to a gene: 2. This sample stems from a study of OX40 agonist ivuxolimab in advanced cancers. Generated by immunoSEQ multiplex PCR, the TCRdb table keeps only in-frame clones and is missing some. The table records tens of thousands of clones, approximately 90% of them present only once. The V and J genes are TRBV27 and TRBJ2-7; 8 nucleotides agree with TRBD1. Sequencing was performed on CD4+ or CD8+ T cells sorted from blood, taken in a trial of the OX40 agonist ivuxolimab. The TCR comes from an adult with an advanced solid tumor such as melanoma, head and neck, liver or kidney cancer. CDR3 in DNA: TGTGCCAGCAGTTCAGGACAGGGCTCCTACGAGCAGTACTTC. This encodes CASSSGQGSYEQYF.